This T cell receptor beta chain derives from a study of shared clonotypes between healthy human individuals (dated by TCRdb to about 2020). Notes on the research overall: The cohort comprised a couple of women and a few men aged 18 to 49 years. Per donor, three plates each were used for CD4 naive and CD4 memory, two for CD8 naive, and one for CD8 memory. To estimate repertoire size and how much clonotypes are shared between individuals, the study performed deep sequencing of blood TCR repertoires from a few healthy adults. Libraries were prepared and TCR repertoires were sequenced by different laboratories using diverse techniques, in order to increase sequencing depth and limit assay-specific biases. Leukapheresis yielded between about 0.94 and 10 billion PBMCs per donor. Paper-wide results and their limitations: Rarefaction of sorted-subset datasets indicated incomplete sequencing despite the large sequencing depth. Higher generation probabilities were observed for clonotypes shared by all four sorted-subset donors than for non-shared clonotypes. Approximately 5% of naive CD4, around 3.6% of naive CD8, around 2.3% of memory CD4, and around 0.4% of memory CD8 clonotypes were shared across several donors. Naive subsets generally had larger estimated clonotype richness than memory subsets. The small number of donors limited the genetic and exposure-history diversity represented. Sampling was limited to blood, and TCR repertoires in tissue likely differ from TCR repertoires in blood. Pairwise subsampling led to the expectation that sequencing depth would affect the degree of clonotype sharing among donors.

CD8 naive samples consisted of CD45RO-negative cells that were positively selected for CCR7, yielding a CD45RA+CCR7+ population without TemRA cells. The donors were healthy, HIV-negative adults with no recently reported acute infections or vaccinations. All donors were Caucasian adults living in Nashville, Tennessee, USA. Blood was obtained by leukapheresis, after which PBMCs were separated by Ficoll-Histopaque density gradient centrifugation and cryopreserved in liquid nitrogen vapor phase. Purity and quantity of every magnetically sorted T cell population were checked by analytical flow cytometry. From each sorted fraction, genomic DNA was isolated and quantified by UV absorbance on a Nanodrop 2000c. Only one count was recorded for this clone. Its antigen is not yet known. There are no base qualities to consult, and no much larger clone falls within one base. Using the deep immunoSEQ assay, multiplex PCR amplified TCR CDR3 regions from genomic DNA. Extracted genomic DNA from each cell subset was spread evenly across all wells of several immunoSEQ 96-well plates, with each plate serving as a replicate. For sorted subsets, 150 to 250 ng genomic DNA, equal to 30,000 to 35,000 T cell genomes, was loaded into each replicate PCR. The purified libraries were quantified using a Qubit 3.0 fluorometer, sized with a Bioanalyzer 2100, and then quantified again using the KAPA Library Quantification kit. A separate single-read 150-cycle Illumina NextSeq 550 flow cell was used to sequence each immunoSEQ 96-well plate. The authors processed their data as follows. Because only junctional sequences without quality scores were contained in the immunoSEQ output, filtering matching that applied to full-length reads could not be performed. To assign V/J genes and CDR3, sequences were annotated against IMGT germline references using PyIR, a Python wrapper for IgBLAST v1.9. Reads were filtered out if the reads had weak V/J assignments (E-value above 1e-6), no CDR3, stop codons, out-of-frame junctions, or ambiguous translated residues. V3J clonotypes were defined as sequences sharing an identical inferred V gene, J gene, and CDR3 amino acid sequence. Percentage overlap between repertoires was computed as shared unique clonotypes divided by the size of the smaller repertoire. Three approaches were used to assess repertoire richness: RTK rarefaction, the Chao1 estimator, and Recon v2.1 estimates of unobserved clonotypes. For all TCRbeta clonotypes obtained by the gDNA method from a few donors, generation probabilities were computed with OLGA. Here the immuneACCESS table is served through TCRdb, limited to in-frame sequences with V and J called. Missing clones are a known gap in these copies; in checked studies unresolved V genes cover under half, and the rest lacks a known reason. V, J and clone size were drawn from that table, and D and trimming were deduced from the DNA. This sample has roughly 890,000 clones in its table, and about 92% of those were observed once. The top ten clones comprise around 24% of the sample.

Including the terminal cysteine and phenylalanine, the CDR3 comprises 9 residues. Only the CDR3 portion is preserved as DNA: 27 bases, with reading frame beginning at the first base. V and J are trimmed by 11 bases and 7 bases, and the gene matches miss 1 base of the junction. The germline V gene encodes CDR1 MGHDK and CDR2 SYGVNS. The source of this sequence is a young man in good health. The rearranged chain carries TRBV25-1 and TRBJ2-5; the junction holds 7 bases that match TRBD2. Sample: naive CD8+ T cells sorted from blood. This specimen's cell subset or site label, interpreted: CD45RA+CCR7+. The DNA sequence reads TGTGCCGCGGGAGTGACCCAGTACTTC. Translated, it reads CAAGVTQYF. With the portions outside the CDR3 filled from the reference TRBV25-1 and TRBJ2-5 genes, the complete variable region becomes EADIYQTPRYLVIGTGKKITLECSQTMGHDKMYWYQQDPGMELHLIHYSYGVNSTEKGDLSSESTVSRIRTEHFPLTLESARPSHTSQYLCAAGVTQYFGPGTRLLVL.